One sample yielded the 6 T cell receptor beta chains listed below, sequenced in a study of blood T cell repertoires in COVID-19. The table came from immunoSEQ multiplex PCR; TCRdb's copy has only in-frame clones and leaves some out. The sample comprises about 330,000 clones, about four fifths of which are singletons, and 1% to 1.5% rests with the top ten. Input material: peripheral blood. These receptors were obtained from a woman between 50 and 59 years old with acute or convalescent COVID-19.

The rearrangement joins TRBV3-1 (or the pseudogene TRBV3-2) to TRBJ2-1; the match to TRBD2 covers 8 bases. Germline lookup yields CDR1 LGHDT and CDR2 YNNKEL (reference sequence). After removal of 1 base from V and 0 bases from J, the junction contained 8 bases not matched to a gene. This CDR3 region has 18 residues. The CDR3 region is CASSQGDQRGSSYNEQFF. The DNA for the CDR3 is TGTGCCAGCAGCCAAGGGGATCAGCGGGGGAGCTCCTACAATGAGCAGTTCTTC.

This clone was counted a single time. The chain combines TRBV23-1 with TRBJ2-5, with TRBD1 identical over 10 bases. TRBV23-1 is given ORF status, its function remaining uncertain. Trimming at V came to 2 bases and at J to 1 base, leaving 4 bases not matched to a gene. This CDR3 region has 16 residues. The CDR3: CASSQPGDRGQETQYF. The CDR3 nucleotides read TGCGCCAGCAGTCAACCGGGGGACAGGGGCCAAGAGACCCAGTACTTC.

The chain carries TRBV18 and TRBJ2-2; 7 positions match TRBD1. J was trimmed by 5 bases and V by 6 bases; bases with no gene match: 12. CDR3 length: 16 residues. The germline CDR1 and CDR2 sequences are KGHSH and LQKENI. CDR3 loop: CASSQGGLLGTGELFF. CDR3 DNA: TGTGCCAGCTCGCAAGGGGGCCTCCTTGGGACCGGGGAGCTGTTTTTT.

The CDR3 region is CASSPQQGLRGMNTEAFF. The CDR3 DNA reads as TGTGCCAGCTCACCACAACAGGGGCTCCGAGGGATGAACACTGAAGCTTTCTTT. J is TRBJ1-1 and V is TRBV18, with 7 bases lining up with TRBD1. The germline gives CDR1 KGHSH, CDR2 LQKENI. CDR3 size: 18 residues. V lost 1 base to trimming and J lost 0 bases; unmatched junction nucleotides: 11.

The rearrangement uses TRBV11-2 and TRBJ2-1; 8 bases map to TRBD2. The CDR3 is 18 amino acids. The junction had 15 bases not matched to a gene; V was cut back by 2 bases and J by 6 bases. Germline assignment: CDR1 SGHAT and CDR2 FQNNGV. CDR3 DNA sequence: TGTGCCAGCAGCTTAATTCCGGGACTAGGCTCTGGAATCAATGAGCAGTTCTTC. Protein: CASSLIPGLGSGINEQFF.

The J gene is TRBJ1-4, the V gene TRBV21-1. TRBV21-1 is a pseudogene locus. This CDR3 is built from 13 residues. The CDR3 sequence: CASSKPELEKLFF. In DNA form, the CDR3 reads TGTGCCAGCAGCAAACCGGAGTTGGAAAAACTGTTTTTT.